The clone carrying this T cell receptor (beta chain) turned up a few times. Its antigen is not identified. All of the isolated RNA was reverse transcribed, so expressed TCRB transcripts were sequenced. Clones were sequenced by immunoSEQ multiplex PCR, and TCRdb holds only the in-frame ones, with some missing. The sample includes roughly 180,000 clones, approximately 7.9% of them seen just once. The entry originates in a study of beta chain features in type 1 diabetes. This CDR3 is built from 16 residues. The V and J ends lost 0 bases and 4 bases respectively, with 12 bases between them. Looked up from germline, CDR1 is LGHNA and CDR2 is YSLEER. The study's findings and limits: All four CD4+ subsets from Type 1 diabetes patients carried moderately but significantly shorter TCRB CDR3s.

Sequences were obtained from central memory CD4+ T cells from blood. This rearrangement joins TRBV4-3 to TRBJ2-2; possible D gene TRBD1, 6 bases. This sequence originates from a man aged 18 to 35 with type 1 diabetes. The DNA for the CDR3 is TGCGCCAGCAGCCAAGACCCGGGACACCTCACCGGGGAGCTGTTTTTT. This encodes CASSQDPGHLTGELFF.